This TCR beta chain is drawn from a study of monozygotic twins with inflammatory bowel disease. Study-wide results and limits: Lower TCRbeta diversity (inverse Simpson) was seen in IBD patients than in healthy co-twins. Among IBD patients, fewer clonotypes were shared with others than among healthy twins, especially with disease activity.

There are 15 residues in the CDR3. Looked up from germline, CDR1 is DFQATT and CDR2 is SNEGSKA (reference sequence). TCRdb re-called the 5' RACE reads; every CDR3 protein appears as one record, without DNA. The sample totals 300,000 to 350,000 distinct CDR3 sequences; its top ten clones hold under 2.5%. Details on this clonotype: Its target is unknown.

The chain has TRBV20-1 and TRBJ1-5; no DNA is available, so the TRBD1 call from TCRdb remains unchecked. This receptor was identified in a human donor with ulcerative colitis or Crohn's disease, or a healthy co-twin of an affected twin (not recorded which). Sample: blood. Here the CDR3 reads CSARGGPRGNQPQHF.